This T cell receptor (beta chain) was recovered during a study of blood T cells in healthy people across ages (dated by TCRdb to the mid-2010s). About the full investigation: In model experiments, template switching captured roughly one uniquely barcoded TCR beta cDNA molecule for every two T cells. To avoid experimental bias, donors of different ages were randomly spread across the sequencing lanes. Using deep sequencing normalized with unique cDNA molecular identifiers, the study measured how TCR beta repertoire diversity changes with age. The study analyzed two additional independent replicas of 1 million unique cDNA reads from the same blood draw for two donors, one aged 18 to 30 and one aged 80 or older. The donors were split into four age groups: young (average 16 years), middle-aged (about 40), aged (approximately 59) and long-lived (over 75). Overall results and qualifications from the work: Observed TCR beta diversity per million T cells fell roughly linearly with age, and a significant reduction was already apparent by age around 40. Estimates of total diversity based on one million sequenced T cells were regarded as lower bounds and as underestimates. Because profiling used bulk unsorted PBMCs, naive and antigen-experienced compartments could not be compared conclusively. Because the CMV infection status of the donors was unknown, age-related changes in expanded clonotypes may potentially have been confounded. The percentage of naive T cells measured by flow cytometry correlated strongly with observed TCR beta diversity. Compared with the aged group, the long-lived group had more naive CD4+ T cells, fewer expanded clones and increased TCR diversity, a pattern suggesting age selection.

The protocol used for the library was 5' RACE. Sequencing instrument: Illumina HiSeq 2500. A second PCR of roughly 6 to 11 cycles was run with a J-beta primer mix and a sample-barcoded 5' primer. A unique molecular identifier was introduced onto each TCR beta cDNA molecule by a template-switch 5' adaptor carrying 12 random nucleotides. Each sample yielded at least 3 million CDR3-containing paired-end reads. The Mint cDNA synthesis kit, primed by a TRBC-specific oligonucleotide, was used to synthesize first-strand cDNA from all RNA. All cDNA was treated with uracil-DNA glycosylase and then went through a first 18-cycle PCR with the universal primers M1SS and BC2_uni_R. On the study's bioinformatics: For normalization, 1 million high-quality reads were randomly selected from each sample, with every read carrying a distinct molecular identifier. Reads with shared molecular identifiers were discarded instead of being binned into consensus sequences. CDR3 identification, clonotype clustering and error correction used MiTCR with a Q25 quality threshold and the strictest error-elimination algorithm. A nonparametric unseen species model with Euler transformation was used to estimate a lower bound on total TCR beta diversity. TCRdb redid the processing of the public reads, applying fastp at Q25 and MiXCR, and retained in-frame beta chains. When rows share a CDR3 protein, they turn into one entry using the most common DNA and genes. TCRdb's processing, not the authors' own work, is the source of the V and J calls. In all, the sample holds fewer than 950,000 distinct CDR3 sequences, and roughly 40% of those were seen once. The ten top clones hold 13% of the sample.

Points on this clonotype: It lacks a known antigen. Base qualities are not recorded, but no much larger clone differs from it by a single base.

The approximately 39 donors, aged about 6 to 95 years, were systemically healthy Caucasian individuals from Russia. About 10 milliliters of peripheral blood were collected from each donor into EDTA-treated Vacutainer tubes. PBMCs were isolated by Ficoll-Paque density-gradient centrifugation, with at least 6 million obtained per sample. Total RNA, at least 5 micrograms per sample, was extracted from PBMCs with Trizol reagent. For every donor, flow cytometry on a PBMC aliquot measured the percentage of naive CD45RAhigh/CD27high T cells. The material sequenced was blood. This TCR came from a man aged 18 to 35 in good health.

The DNA reads as follows: TGTGCCAGCTCAGGGCAGAGCGCAACTAATGAAAAACTGTTTTTT. Its translation is CASSGQSATNEKLFF. Rearrangement joined TRBV18 to TRBJ1-4, with the D gene too uncertain to name. CDR1 and CDR2 are drawn from the germline V gene: KGHSH, LQKENI. V sheds 5 bases and J sheds 0 bases, leaving 10 bases between their ends. The CDR3 covers 15 residues, taking in both the cysteine and the phenylalanine. The only DNA kept is the CDR3, 45 bases in frame from the first base.